The entry below describes one T cell receptor beta chain. This sample is part of a study of post-analysis software for immune sequencing data. Looking at the study overall: As for disease course, relapsing-remitting, secondary progressive and progressive-relapsing multiple sclerosis were all included.

Presence of unique molecular identifiers characterized the TCR beta cDNA libraries. TCRdb passed the PCR reads through MiXCR, listing each CDR3 protein once. This table has 600,000 to 750,000 distinct CDR3 sequences, 55% to 60% appearing once. This sequence was found in a girl aged 2-15 years with multiple sclerosis. Sequences were obtained from blood.

The CDR3 spells CASNPVRVSDTQYF. DNA for the CDR3: TGTGCCAGCAACCCCGTACGGGTCTCAGATACGCAGTATTTT. The gene calls are TRBV7-2 and TRBJ2-3; D is unclear. This CDR3 comprises 14 residues. CDR1 SGHTA and CDR2 FQGNSA come from the germline V gene. Deletions cut 7 bases from V and 4 bases from J, with 15 bases between.